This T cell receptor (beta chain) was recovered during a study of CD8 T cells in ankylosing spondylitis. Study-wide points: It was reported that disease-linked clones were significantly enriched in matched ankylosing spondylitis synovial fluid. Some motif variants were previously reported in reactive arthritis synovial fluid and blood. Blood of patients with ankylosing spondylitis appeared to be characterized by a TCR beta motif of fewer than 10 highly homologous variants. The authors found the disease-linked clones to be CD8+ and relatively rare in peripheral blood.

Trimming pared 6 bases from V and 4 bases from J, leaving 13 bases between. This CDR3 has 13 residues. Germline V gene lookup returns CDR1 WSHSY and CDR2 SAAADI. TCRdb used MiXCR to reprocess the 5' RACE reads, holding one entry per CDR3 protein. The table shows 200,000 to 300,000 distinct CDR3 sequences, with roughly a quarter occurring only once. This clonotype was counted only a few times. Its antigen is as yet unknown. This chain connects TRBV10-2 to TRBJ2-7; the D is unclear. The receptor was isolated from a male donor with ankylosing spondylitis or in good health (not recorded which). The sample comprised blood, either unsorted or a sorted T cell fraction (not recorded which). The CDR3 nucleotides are TGCGCCAGCAGGGACGGAAGTGAATACGAGCAGTACTTC. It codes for CASRDGSEYEQYF.